A single sample is the source of the 19 T cell receptor beta chains below, sequenced in a study of graft-versus-host responses after intestinal transplantation. Antigens for these TCRs are unknown. TCRdb keeps only in-frame clones here, not all; method: immunoSEQ multiplex PCR. The sample records about 88,000 clones, more than 85% being singletons. This specimen consisted of unstimulated CD4+ T cells sorted from spleen or lymph node cells, obtained before transplant. The receptors originated from a human donor who was the organ donor for an intestinal transplant.

This chain connects TRBV7-9 to TRBJ1-2; 7 nucleotides line up with TRBD1. The CDR3 length is 14 residues. With 6 bases clipped from V and 4 bases from J, the junction kept 8 bases outside the gene matches. Per germline, CDR1 SEHNR and CDR2 FQNEAQ (reference sequence). The CDR3 region is CASSKDRDVYGYTF. CDR3 sequence (DNA): TGTGCCAGCAGTAAAGACAGGGATGTCTATGGCTACACCTTC.

This chain uses TRBV6-1 with TRBJ1-1, with D possibly being TRBD1 (6 bases). The CDR3 runs to 13 residues. Germline V CDR1 and CDR2: MNHNS, SASEGT. CDR3 amino acids: CAFGMGARTEAFF. In DNA form, the CDR3 reads TGTGCGTTTGGTATGGGGGCGCGAACTGAAGCTTTCTTT.

The chain couples TRBV30 to TRBJ2-7; tentatively, D is TRBD1 (6 bases). The CDR3 has 13 residues. Trimming left V 5 bases short and J 3 bases short, with 14 bases between. Per germline, CDR1 GTSNPN and CDR2 SVGIG (reference sequence). The CDR3 coding sequence is TGTGCCTGGGGCCGGGACACCGGCTACGAGCAGTACTTC. Amino acid sequence: CAWGRDTGYEQYF.

V and J are TRBV5-1 and TRBJ1-1; 10 positions match TRBD1. The V gene's germline CDR1 is SGHRS and CDR2 YFSETQ. V lost 5 bases and J lost 6; bases outside the gene matches: 10. The CDR3 totals 15 residues. The CDR3 is CASSYWDRGGPEAFF. The CDR3 nucleotides read TGCGCCAGCAGTTACTGGGACAGGGGTGGCCCTGAAGCTTTCTTT.

The chain is built from TRBV10-3 and TRBJ1-1; 7 bases line up with TRBD1. Germline V CDR1 and CDR2: ENHRY, SYGVKD. The V and J ends lost 6 bases and 4 bases, in that order; junction bases with no gene match: 8. The CDR3 consists of 14 residues. CDR3 region: CAIRRTGGSTEAFF. CDR3 DNA sequence: TGTGCCATCAGGCGGACAGGAGGGTCCACTGAAGCTTTCTTT.

The gene calls are TRBV7-2 and TRBJ2-7, with TRBD2 matching 9 bases. Per germline, CDR1 SGHTA and CDR2 FQGNSA. V dropped 3 bases and J dropped 4; count of bases not matched to a gene: 7. This CDR3 region has 15 residues. The CDR3 bases are TGTGCCAGCAGCTTGACTGGCGGGGGGGTTTACGAGCAGTACTTC. It encodes CASSLTGGGVYEQYF.

This chain links TRBV28 with TRBJ2-7; D possibly corresponds to TRBD1 (6 bases). From germline, CDR1 is MDHEN and CDR2 SYDVKM. The CDR3 has 11 amino acids. Trimming shortened V by 1 base and J by 11 bases, and 9 bases separated the two germline ends. The CDR3 bases are TGTGCCAGCAGTTTATTTCGGGACAAGTACTTC. This gives the protein CASSLFRDKYF.

The gene calls are TRBV5-1 and TRBJ2-6; perhaps TRBD1 as D (5 bases). Per the germline V gene, CDR1 is SGHRS and CDR2 is YFSETQ. The ends were cut back, 3 bases at V and 2 bases at J, with 15 bases in the middle. The CDR3 runs to 17 residues. The CDR3 DNA follows: TGCGCCAGCAGCTCCATCCAGGGTGTCACTGGGGCCAACGTCCTGACTTTC. Its translation is CASSSIQGVTGANVLTF.

This chain joins TRBV5-4 and TRBJ2-7; the D gene is possibly TRBD1 (5 bases). The V end lost 3 bases, the J end lost 3 bases, and 10 bases lay between the germline ends. Looked up from germline, CDR1 is SGHNT and CDR2 is YYREEE (reference sequence). This CDR3 is 13 amino acids long. The CDR3: CASSSGRFYEQYF. CDR3 bases: TGTGCCAGCAGCTCAGGGCGATTCTACGAGCAGTACTTC. The variable domain in full, completed from reference TRBV5-4 and TRBJ2-7, reads ETGVTQSPTHLIKTRGQQVTLRCSSQSGHNTVSWYQQALGQGPQFIFQYYREEENGRGNFPPRFSGLQFPNYSSELNVNALELDDSALYLCASSSGRFYEQYFGPGTRLTVT.

In DNA form, the CDR3 reads TGTGCCAGCAGCTTCGGGAGGGACATACCTTCGGAGGAGCAGTACTTC. As protein: CASSFGRDIPSEEQYF. V gene TRBV11-1 combines with J gene TRBJ2-7; 8 bases map to TRBD2. Trimming at V came to 3 bases and at J to 7 bases, leaving 14 bases not matched to a gene. This CDR3 has 16 residues. Germline V gene data show CDR1 as SGHAT and CDR2 as FQDESV (reference sequence).

The chain is built from TRBV18 and TRBJ2-6, with 7 bases aligning to TRBD2. The CDR3 contains 20 residues. V lost 1 base and J lost 1; bases outside the gene matches: 13. Germline V gene lookup returns CDR1 KGHSH and CDR2 LQKENI. The CDR3 sequence is CASSPLSLATQASGANVLTF. CDR3 bases: TGTGCCAGCTCACCACTATCACTAGCGACTCAGGCGTCTGGGGCCAACGTCCTGACTTTC.

The chain couples TRBV9 to TRBJ2-2; unclear D gene. V was trimmed by 0 bases and J by 8 bases, leaving 8 bases between them. Germline loops: CDR1 SGDLS, CDR2 YYNGEE. The CDR3 has 13 amino acids. CDR3 sequence: CASSVAERGELFF. The CDR3 DNA is TGTGCCAGCAGCGTAGCCGAGAGGGGGGAGCTGTTTTTT.

The chain recombines TRBV4-1 with TRBJ1-3, with D possibly matching TRBD1 (6 bases). Trimming shortened V by 2 bases and J by 7 bases, and 15 bases separated the two germline ends. Germline lookup yields CDR1 MGHRA and CDR2 YSYEKL. The CDR3 has 15 residues. The DNA of the CDR3 is TGCGCCAGCAGCCAAAGAACAGGGTTTGCGAACACCATATATTTT. Its translation is CASSQRTGFANTIYF.

The CDR3 here is CASSQGPGPLLYGYTF. For the CDR3, the DNA is TGCGCCAGCAGCCAAGGTCCGGGTCCCCTCTTATATGGCTACACCTTC. The V and J genes are TRBV4-1 and TRBJ1-2; D is unresolved. The CDR3 covers 16 residues. The germline V gene encodes CDR1 MGHRA and CDR2 YSYEKL. V gave up 1 base and J gave up 5 bases, with 17 bases separating them.

V gene TRBV2 combines with J gene TRBJ2-3; 7 positions match TRBD2. From germline, CDR1 is SNHLY and CDR2 FYNNEI. V gave up 3 bases and J gave up 2 bases; unmatched junction bases: 14. This CDR3 has 18 residues. CDR3 in amino acids: CASSDILGGQDFTDTQYF. CDR3 DNA: TGTGCCAGCAGTGATATATTGGGAGGGCAGGACTTCACAGATACGCAGTATTTT.

The chain uses TRBV18 and TRBJ2-2, with TRBD2 matching over 11 bases. Germline CDR1 and CDR2: KGHSH and LQKENI. CDR3 length: 15 residues. The trim removed 4 bases at V and 6 bases at J, leaving 4 bases unmatched. CDR3 amino acids: CASSHWTSGPGELFF. CDR3 DNA sequence: TGTGCCAGCTCACACTGGACTAGCGGGCCCGGGGAGCTGTTTTTT.

V and J are TRBV2 and TRBJ2-3; 10 bases are a match to TRBD2. This CDR3 contains 16 residues. The germline CDR1 and CDR2 sequences are SNHLY and FYNNEI. Unmatched junction bases numbered 3, after V lost 2 bases and J lost 1 base. The CDR3 DNA follows: TGTGCCAGCAGTGAAAATCTAGCGGGGGGCACAGATACGCAGTATTTT. This encodes CASSENLAGGTDTQYF.

V gene TRBV5-1 combines with J gene TRBJ2-5; 12 bases are a match to TRBD2. Germline CDR1 reads SGHRS; CDR2 reads YFSETQ. The trim removed 4 bases at V and 0 bases at J, leaving 1 base unmatched. This CDR3 comprises 15 residues. CDR3 coding DNA: TGCGCCAGCAGCCTAGCGGGAGGGTACCAAGAGACCCAGTACTTC. As protein: CASSLAGGYQETQYF. The full variable domain, rest sourced from reference TRBV5-1 and TRBJ2-5, is KAGVTQTPRYLIKTRGQQVTLSCSPISGHRSVSWYQQTPGQGLQFLFEYFSETQRNKGNFPGRFSGRQFSNSRSEMNVSTLELGDSALYLCASSLAGGYQETQYFGPGTRLLVL.

The chain uses TRBV5-4 and TRBJ2-5; D might be TRBD2 (6 bases). CDR3 length: 11 residues. Germline loops: CDR1 SGHNT, CDR2 YYREEE (reference sequence). The ends were cut back, 5 bases at V and 10 bases at J, with 12 bases in the middle. CDR3 region: CASSSGGDQYF. The CDR3 DNA follows: TGTGCCAGCAGTTCAGGCGGGGACCAGTACTTC.